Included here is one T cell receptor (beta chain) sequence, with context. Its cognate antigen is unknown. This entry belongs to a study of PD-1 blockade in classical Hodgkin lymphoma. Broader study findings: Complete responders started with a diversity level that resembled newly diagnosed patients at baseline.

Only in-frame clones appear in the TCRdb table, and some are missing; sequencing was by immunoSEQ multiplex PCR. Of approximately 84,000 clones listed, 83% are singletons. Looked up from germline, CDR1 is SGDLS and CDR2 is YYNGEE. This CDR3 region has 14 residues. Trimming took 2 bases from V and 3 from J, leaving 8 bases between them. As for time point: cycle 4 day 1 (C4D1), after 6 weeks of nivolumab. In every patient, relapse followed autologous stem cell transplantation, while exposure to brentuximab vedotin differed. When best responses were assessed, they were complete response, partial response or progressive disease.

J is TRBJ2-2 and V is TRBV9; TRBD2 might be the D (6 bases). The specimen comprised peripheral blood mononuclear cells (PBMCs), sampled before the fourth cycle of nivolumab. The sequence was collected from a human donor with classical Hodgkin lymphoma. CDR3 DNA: TGTGCCAGCAGCGTCGGGAGACACACCGGGGAGCTGTTTTTT. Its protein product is CASSVGRHTGELFF.